This T cell receptor (beta chain) was sequenced during a study of Ad26.COV2.S vaccination and SARS-CoV-2 variants. The assay was immunoSEQ multiplex PCR, and TCRdb's table has in-frame clones only and misses some. The data show about 460,000 clones, 80% to 90% seen once. Described treatment: roughly 19 received Ad26.COV2.S at low or high dose, single or two shots; 5 received placebo; per-sample allocation not given. Collection of samples fell on day 63 after the first vaccine or placebo injection. Germline-derived CDR1 and CDR2 are SGDLS and YYNGEE. V was shortened by 3 bases and J by 0 bases, with 4 bases between the two germline ends. The CDR3 covers 13 residues.

The sequenced sample was peripheral blood, obtained in a trial of Ad26.COV2.S vaccine versus placebo. J is TRBJ1-3 and V is TRBV9; D gene uncertain. The TCR comes from a person between 18 and 59 years old who received the Ad26.COV2.S COVID-19 vaccine or a placebo. The CDR3 DNA is TGTGCCAGCAGCGGGGCCTCTGGAAACACCATATATTTT. Its protein product is CASSGASGNTIYF.